Sequencing of this TCR beta chain was carried out in a study of long-term antiretroviral therapy in people with HIV. The CDR3 sequence is 15 residues long. V was pared by 4 bases and J by 0 bases, with 9 bases between. The germline V gene has CDR1 SGHVS and CDR2 FQNEAQ. It was version v3.0 of the immunoSEQ assay that was run at survey level. Clones were sequenced by immunoSEQ multiplex PCR, and TCRdb holds only the in-frame ones, with some missing. The repertoire holds almost 35,000 clones, with 85% to 95% as singletons. On this clone: Its antigen is not identified.

Study outcomes and limitations: Post-ART samples showed increased diversity that remained below transplant donor control levels.

The sequencing used unsorted PBMCs, collected just over 5 years after starting antiretroviral therapy. The V and J genes are TRBV7-8 and TRBJ2-2; maybe TRBD1 (5 bases). The sequence came from a woman between 45 and 65 years old with HIV. The CDR3 DNA follows: TGTGCCAGCAGCTCCGACAGCTCGAACACCGGGGAGCTGTTTTTT. The encoded protein is CASSSDSSNTGELFF. Full variable domain (rest looked up from reference TRBV7-8 and TRBJ2-2): GAGVSQSPRYKVAKRGQDVALRCDPISGHVSLFWYQQALGQGPEFLTYFQNEAQLDKSGLPSDRFFAERPEGSVSTLKIQRTQQEDSAVYLCASSSDSSNTGELFFGEGSRLTVL.